This T cell receptor (beta chain) was captured in a study of post-analysis software for immune sequencing data. Study summary: Secondary progressive, relapsing-remitting and progressive-relapsing multiple sclerosis were among the included disease courses. Findings and limits, study-wide: Strong same-batch co-clustering of samples appeared with F measure clustering. With TRBV5-6, TRBV5-1 and TRBV20-1 included, several TRBV segments were more frequent in patients than in controls. Patients with multiple sclerosis recorded significantly lower normalized Chao1 diversity than controls, the study found.

Built from TCR beta cDNA, the libraries had unique molecular identifiers in them. There were about 1 to 10 million T cells, and about 500,000 cDNA molecules came from them. TCRdb reprocessed the PCR reads via MiXCR and lists one record per CDR3 protein. The table records about 570,000 distinct CDR3 sequences, under 40% of them present only once. The CDR3 is made up of 15 amino acids. This clonotype was counted only a few times. What it recognizes is unknown. The rearrangement joins TRBV21-1 to TRBJ1-2. TRBV21-1 is described as a pseudogene. The sequencing input was blood. The TCR was taken from a girl under 18 with multiple sclerosis. The CDR3 loop reads CASSKGSGAPPGYTF. CDR3 nucleotide sequence: TGTGCCAGCAGCAAAGGGTCGGGGGCCCCTCCTGGCTACACCTTC.